One and the same sample provided the 31 T cell receptor beta chains below, sequenced in a study of shared clonotypes between healthy human individuals. Measured with immunoSEQ multiplex PCR; TCRdb has only the in-frame clones, and not every one. This sample carries 2 million to 3 million clones, roughly 93% of them seen once, and the ten largest clones take about 0.34%. Sequences were obtained from naive CD4+ T cells from PBMCs. The sample's subset: CD45RA+ positively selected. These receptors were obtained from a man between 18 and 29 years old in good health. Some clones in this sample may be carry-over from other donors' samples.

The CDR3 loop reads CASSLFPGQGLRELFF. CDR3 nucleotides: TGTGCCAGCAGCTTGTTTCCGGGACAGGGATTAAGGGAGCTGTTTTTT. The rearrangement uses TRBV7-3 and TRBJ2-2; TRBD1 aligns across 9 bases. CDR3 length: 16 residues. Germline V gene data show CDR1 as SGHTA and CDR2 as FQGTGA. After removal of 3 bases from V and 9 bases from J, the junction contained 11 bases not matched to a gene.

V is TRBV28 and J is TRBJ1-2, with a possible D match to TRBD1 (5 bases). Between the trimmed V and J ends, which lost 3 bases and 5 bases, there was a span of 16 bases. The CDR3 length is 15 residues. Germline values: CDR1 MDHEN, CDR2 SYDVKM. The CDR3 loop reads CASSFPRDGLYGYTF. DNA for the CDR3: TGTGCCAGCAGTTTCCCAAGGGACGGACTATATGGCTACACCTTC.

The gene calls are TRBV2 and TRBJ2-1, with 9 positions matching TRBD2. Germline V CDR1 and CDR2: SNHLY, FYNNEI. This CDR3 contains 14 residues. With 8 bases clipped from V and 2 bases from J, the junction kept 4 bases outside the gene matches. DNA of the CDR3: TGTGCCAGCTTGCTAGCGGGAACCTACAATGAGCAGTTCTTC. This codes for CASLLAGTYNEQFF.

The V gene is TRBV9, the J gene TRBJ2-7; possibly TRBD1 for D (6 bases). Germline assignment: CDR1 SGDLS and CDR2 YYNGEE. This CDR3 has 15 amino acids. The V end was cut by 0 bases, the J end by 0 bases, with 10 bases between. CDR3 region: CASSVAAGVSYEQYF. The CDR3 DNA is TGTGCCAGCAGCGTAGCGGCAGGGGTCTCCTACGAGCAGTACTTC.

The J gene is TRBJ2-7, the V gene TRBV7-8; weak D call: TRBD2 (6 bases). CDR1 SGHVS and CDR2 FQNEAQ come from the germline V gene. This CDR3 region has 16 residues. Trimming stripped 5 bases from V and 0 bases from J, with 17 bases between. The CDR3 DNA follows: TGTGCCAGCAGCCAGCCCGGCCTCGGGAGCTCCTACGAGCAGTACTTC. Translating it yields CASSQPGLGSSYEQYF.

This clone came up once. The chain combines TRBV28 with TRBJ2-7, with D maybe TRBD2 (6 bases). There are 15 residues in the CDR3. The V gene lost 1 base and the J gene lost 0 bases, with 10 bases spanning the gap. Looked up from germline, CDR1 is MDHEN and CDR2 is SYDVKM. The CDR3 DNA is TGTGCCAGCAGTTTATTAATGGGGGGCTCCTACGAGCAGTACTTC. Its protein is CASSLLMGGSYEQYF.

The chain joins TRBV7-9 to TRBJ1-4, with 7 bases identical to TRBD1. The CDR3 has 18 residues. V shed 4 bases and J 2 bases; nucleotides not matched to a gene: 13. Germline values: CDR1 SEHNR, CDR2 FQNEAQ (reference sequence). The CDR3 DNA is TGTGCCAGCAGCTCCACCAAACATGACAGGGCCACTAATGAAAAACTGTTTTTT. Its translation is CASSSTKHDRATNEKLFF.

The chain carries TRBV5-1 and TRBJ2-5; TRBD1 matches 9 bases. Losses at the gene ends were 4 bases for V and 5 bases for J; bases not matched to a gene: 6. The CDR3 consists of 14 residues. Per the germline V gene, CDR1 is SGHRS and CDR2 is YFSETQ. The CDR3 DNA reads TGCGCCAGCAGCCGGACAGGGGATCGGGAGACCCAGTACTTC. Its translation is CASSRTGDRETQYF.

This chain links TRBV11-2 with TRBJ1-4, with D unclear. With 5 bases removed from V and 0 bases from J, the gap between germline ends came to 13 bases. Germline values: CDR1 SGHAT, CDR2 FQNNGV. This CDR3 contains 16 residues. CDR3 protein: CASSPSRMPTNEKLFF. The CDR3 DNA is TGTGCCAGCAGCCCGAGTCGAATGCCAACTAATGAAAAACTGTTTTTT.

The chain joins TRBV19 to TRBJ2-2; D is ambiguous. This CDR3 comprises 16 residues. Germline-derived CDR1 and CDR2 are LNHDA and SQIVND (reference sequence). Trimming shortened V by 5 bases and J by 7 bases, and 20 bases separated the two germline ends. In DNA form, the CDR3 reads TGTGCCAGTAGTCCCTCATCCCCCGGGTTTAACGGGGAGCTGTTTTTT. Translating it yields CASSPSSPGFNGELFF.

This clone was counted once. The CDR3 region is CASSYSYGTANSPLHF. CDR3 nucleotide sequence: TGTGCCAGCAGTTACTCGTATGGGACGGCCAATTCACCCCTCCACTTT. This sequence joins TRBV6-7 and TRBJ1-6; weak D call: TRBD1 (5 bases). TRBV6-7 is classed as an ORF, of uncertain function. CDR3 length: 16 residues. V lost 0 bases and J 7 bases, leaving 13 bases between the germline ends.

This clone has just one count. This chain joins TRBV5-1 and TRBJ2-7; 12 bases are shared with TRBD2. Germline CDR1 is SGHRS and CDR2 is YFSETQ. Unmatched junction bases numbered 8, after V lost 2 bases and J lost 2 bases. The CDR3 length is 17 residues. CDR3 DNA sequence: TGCGCCAGCAGCTTCGGCCTAGCGGGAGGGCATCCCTACGAGCAGTACTTC. Protein: CASSFGLAGGHPYEQYF.

The chain has TRBV9 and TRBJ2-5; D is unclear. The CDR3 is 14 residues long. Per germline, CDR1 SGDLS and CDR2 YYNGEE. The V and J ends lost 0 bases and 3 bases respectively, with 9 bases between them. In DNA, the CDR3 is TGTGCCAGCAGCGTAGAGGGTGCGGAAGAGACCCAGTACTTC. Protein: CASSVEGAEETQYF.

The chain uses TRBV29-1 and TRBJ2-1; TRBD2 agrees at 13 bases. Trimming removed 7 bases from V and 6 bases from J; junction bases left unmatched: 12. The V gene's germline CDR1 is SQVTM and CDR2 ANQGSEA. This CDR3 contains 16 residues. For the CDR3, the DNA is TGCAGCGCAGGGCCCCGGACTAGCGGGAGCAGCAATGAGCAGTTCTTC. It specifies CSAGPRTSGSSNEQFF.

The chain is built from TRBV15 and TRBJ2-7; 11 bases agree with TRBD2. The length of the CDR3 is 15 residues. The junction had 5 bases not matched to a gene; V was cut back by 5 bases and J by 2 bases. Looked up from germline, CDR1 is LNHNV and CDR2 is YYDKDF (reference sequence). The CDR3 loop is CATSGGLAETYEQYF. The CDR3, as DNA: TGTGCCACCAGCGGGGGACTAGCGGAAACCTACGAGCAGTACTTC.

The J gene is TRBJ2-2, the V gene TRBV6-1; a possible D gene is TRBD1 (6 bases). CDR1 is MNHNS, CDR2 SASEGT, per germline. The CDR3 is made up of 14 amino acids. Trimming removed 6 bases from V and 1 base from J, with 9 bases in between. The chain's CDR3 is CASRQGRNTGELFF. DNA of the CDR3: TGTGCCAGCAGACAGGGTCGGAACACCGGGGAGCTGTTTTTT.

The sample holds a few counts of this clone. CDR3 DNA sequence: TGTGCCAGCAGCTCATGGGGACTTGGCTCCTACAATGAGCAGTTCTTC. Protein product: CASSSWGLGSYNEQFF. This rearrangement joins TRBV5-6 to TRBJ2-1; the D gene is possibly TRBD2 (6 bases). The CDR3 is made up of 16 amino acids. The V end lost 3 bases, the J end lost 0 bases, and 13 bases lay between the germline ends. In germline, CDR1 is SGHDT, CDR2 YYEEEE.

On this clone itself: This sample also contains other DNA sequences that code for the same CDR3. The rearrangement joins TRBV19 to TRBJ2-7, with 7 bases lining up with TRBD1. The ends lost 3 bases at V and 2 bases at J; junction bases unmatched: 4. From germline, CDR1 is LNHDA and CDR2 SQIVND (reference sequence). This CDR3 contains 14 residues. This CDR3 is CASSIGRGTYEQYF. In DNA, the CDR3 is TGTGCCAGTAGTATTGGCAGGGGGACCTACGAGCAGTACTTC.

This clone was counted only a few times. The V call is TRBV19, the J call TRBJ1-1; a weak D match, TRBD1 (6 bases). Germline CDR1 reads LNHDA; CDR2 reads SQIVND (reference sequence). V lost 3 bases and J 5 bases, leaving 16 bases between the germline ends. The CDR3 has 15 amino acids. CDR3 loop: CASSIRAGVETEAFF. CDR3 nucleotides: TGTGCCAGTAGTATTCGGGCAGGGGTCGAGACTGAAGCTTTCTTT.

The CDR3 here is CSVWGEGQYENIQYF. The DNA for the CDR3 is TGCAGCGTATGGGGGGAGGGGCAGTACGAAAACATTCAGTACTTC. The chain couples TRBV29-1 to TRBJ2-4; 7 positions agree with TRBD2. Per germline, CDR1 SQVTM and CDR2 ANQGSEA. V gave up 6 bases and J gave up 5 bases; unmatched junction bases: 13. The CDR3 is 15 amino acids.

The gene calls are TRBV21-1 and TRBJ2-5; the D call TRBD2 from the table was never checked on the DNA. TRBV21-1 is reported as a pseudogene. The CDR3 runs 17 residues. The CDR3, as DNA: TGTGCCAGCAGCAAAGAGGTCGGCGGGAAAGTGGTAGAGACCCAGTACTTC. Translation: CASSKEVGGKVVETQYF.

The V call is TRBV11-3, the J call TRBJ2-7; the match to TRBD2 covers 9 bases. The CDR3 sequence is 15 residues long. Germline V gives CDR1 SGHNT, CDR2 YENEEA. The V and J ends lost 1 base and 0 bases, in that order; junction bases with no gene match: 1. For the CDR3, the DNA is TGTGCCAGCAGCTTAGGTAGCGGGAGCTCCTACGAGCAGTACTTC. Its translation is CASSLGSGSSYEQYF. The entire variable domain, with the rest obtained from reference TRBV11-3 and TRBJ2-7, is as follows: EAGVVQSPRYKIIEKKQPVAFWCNPISGHNTLYWYLQNLGQGPELLIRYENEEAVDDSQLPKDRFSAERLKGVDSTLKIQPAELGDSAVYLCASSLGSGSSYEQYFGPGTRLTVT.

The chain joins TRBV7-2 to TRBJ2-3, with TRBD2 identical over 11 bases. The CDR3 covers 17 residues. The J segment lost 4 bases and the V segment lost 2 bases, leaving 8 bases of the junction unmatched. Germline CDR1 is SGHTA and CDR2 is FQGNSA. CDR3 coding DNA: TGTGCCAGCAGCTTACTGGGTAGCGGGAGGGCCCCAGATACGCAGTATTTT. Amino acids: CASSLLGSGRAPDTQYF.

The chain combines TRBV12-5 with TRBJ1-2, with D possibly being TRBD1 (5 bases). V lost 0 bases and J 4 bases, leaving 15 bases between the germline ends. Germline V gene lookup returns CDR1 LGHNT and CDR2 FRNRAP. The CDR3 runs to 16 residues. The CDR3 protein is CASGLVLGGQGYGYTF. The DNA of the CDR3 is TGTGCTAGTGGTTTGGTTTTAGGCGGGCAGGGCTATGGCTACACCTTC.

The rearrangement joins TRBV12-5 to TRBJ2-5; TRBD1 or TRBD2 may be the D gene (6 bases each). Trimming took 8 bases from V and 5 from J, leaving 12 bases between them. This CDR3 has 12 residues. Germline lookup yields CDR1 LGHNT and CDR2 FRNRAP. The CDR3 loop reads CASTGAGETQYF. The CDR3 bases are TGTGCTAGTACGGGGGCCGGGGAGACCCAGTACTTC.

Of note for this clone: This sample includes further DNA sequences coding for the same CDR3. The rearrangement links TRBV2 to TRBJ1-6; D is unresolved. V was cut by 4 bases and J by 7 bases, with 11 bases left in between. CDR3 length: 14 amino acids. Germline V gene lookup returns CDR1 SNHLY and CDR2 FYNNEI. The CDR3 here is CASSVGRSNSPLHF. The CDR3 coding sequence is TGTGCCAGCAGTGTCGGACGGTCAAATTCACCCCTCCACTTT.

This chain connects TRBV28 to TRBJ1-5; weak D call: TRBD1 (5 bases). In germline, CDR1 is MDHEN, CDR2 SYDVKM. This CDR3 spans 17 amino acids. Trimming cost V 4 bases and J 4 bases, with 20 bases left between them. The CDR3 region has the DNA TGTGCCAGCAGTTCTCAAGGGACCTGGGAAGGGAATCAGCCCCAGCATTTT. Its protein product is CASSSQGTWEGNQPQHF.

V gene TRBV18 combines with J gene TRBJ1-1; D unresolved. The V and J ends lost 8 bases and 0 bases respectively, with 16 bases between them. Germline values: CDR1 KGHSH, CDR2 LQKENI. This CDR3 contains 15 residues. The chain's CDR3 is CASTPQDRMNTEAFF. Written as DNA, the CDR3 is TGTGCCAGCACCCCTCAGGACCGCATGAACACTGAAGCTTTCTTT.

This chain connects TRBV10-3 to TRBJ1-1; D ambiguous. The CDR3 is 14 residues long. V was cut by 2 bases and J by 5 bases, with 12 bases left in between. The germline CDR1 and CDR2 sequences are ENHRY and SYGVKD. Written as DNA, the CDR3 is TGTGCCATCAGTGAGGTGCTAGAGCGGACTGAAGCTTTCTTT. This encodes CAISEVLERTEAFF.

This chain links TRBV7-8 with TRBJ1-5; a possible D gene is TRBD1 (6 bases). V lost 4 bases and J lost 2, with 15 bases in between. The CDR3 runs to 16 residues. CDR1 and CDR2 (germline): SGHVS, FQNEAQ. The CDR3 nucleotides are TGTGCCAGCAGCTCGCGGAGGGGGGGAGGCAATCAGCCCCAGCATTTT. It specifies CASSSRRGGGNQPQHF. The complete variable domain, with remaining parts taken from reference TRBV7-8 and TRBJ1-5, reads GAGVSQSPRYKVAKRGQDVALRCDPISGHVSLFWYQQALGQGPEFLTYFQNEAQLDKSGLPSDRFFAERPEGSVSTLKIQRTQQEDSAVYLCASSSRRGGGNQPQHFGDGTRLSIL.

With regard to this clone: Distinct nucleotide sequences in the sample also encode this CDR3. V is TRBV18 and J is TRBJ2-7, with TRBD1 matching over 10 bases. The germline gives CDR1 KGHSH, CDR2 LQKENI. This CDR3 region has 15 residues. Trimming at V came to 3 bases and at J to 5 bases, leaving 7 bases not matched to a gene. CDR3 region: CASSPPGTGAHEQYF. DNA for the CDR3: TGTGCCAGCTCACCCCCCGGGACAGGGGCCCACGAGCAGTACTTC.